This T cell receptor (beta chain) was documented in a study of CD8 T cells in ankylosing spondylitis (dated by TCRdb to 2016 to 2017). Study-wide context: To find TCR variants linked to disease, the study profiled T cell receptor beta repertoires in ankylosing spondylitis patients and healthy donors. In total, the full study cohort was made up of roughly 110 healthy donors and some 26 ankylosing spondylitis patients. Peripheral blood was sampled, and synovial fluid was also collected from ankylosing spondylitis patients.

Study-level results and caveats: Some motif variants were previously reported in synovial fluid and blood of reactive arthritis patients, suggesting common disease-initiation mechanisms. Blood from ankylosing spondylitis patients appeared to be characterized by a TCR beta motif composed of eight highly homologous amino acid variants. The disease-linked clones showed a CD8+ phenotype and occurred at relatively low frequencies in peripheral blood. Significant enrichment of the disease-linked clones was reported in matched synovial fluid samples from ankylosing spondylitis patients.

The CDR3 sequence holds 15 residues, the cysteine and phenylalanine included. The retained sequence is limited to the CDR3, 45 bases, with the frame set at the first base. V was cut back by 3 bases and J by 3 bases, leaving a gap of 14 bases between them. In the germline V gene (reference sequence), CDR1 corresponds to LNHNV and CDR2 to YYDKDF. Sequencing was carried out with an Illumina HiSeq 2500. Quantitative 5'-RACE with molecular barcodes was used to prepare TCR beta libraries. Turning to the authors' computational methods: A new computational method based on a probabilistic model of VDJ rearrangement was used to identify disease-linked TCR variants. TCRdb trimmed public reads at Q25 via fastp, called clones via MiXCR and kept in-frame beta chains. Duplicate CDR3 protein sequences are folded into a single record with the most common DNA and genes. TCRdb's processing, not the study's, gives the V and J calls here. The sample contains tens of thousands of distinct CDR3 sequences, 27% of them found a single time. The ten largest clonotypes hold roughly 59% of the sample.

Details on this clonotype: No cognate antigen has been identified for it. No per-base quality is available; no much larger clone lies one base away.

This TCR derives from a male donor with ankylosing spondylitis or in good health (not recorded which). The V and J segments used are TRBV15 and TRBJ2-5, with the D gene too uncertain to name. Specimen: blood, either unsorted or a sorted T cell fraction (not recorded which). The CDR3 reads CATSSPLRTEETQYF. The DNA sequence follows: TGTGCCACCAGCAGCCCCCTCAGGACGGAAGAGACCCAGTACTTC.